The 26 T cell receptor beta chains below all came from one sample that was sequenced in a study of cytomegalovirus exposure and HLA in healthy donors. PCR amplification relied on 60 Vbeta primers (plus 13 Jbeta primers). Clones were read by immunoSEQ multiplex PCR, and TCRdb kept only the in-frame ones, dropping some. The data hold around 160,000 clones, with about 72% observed a single time. Sample: PBMCs. The source is a male donor in good health and CMV-seronegative.

V gene TRBV7-6 combines with J gene TRBJ2-7; 9 bases match TRBD1. The V segment lost 5 bases and the J segment 4 bases; nucleotides outside the gene matches: 6. Germline CDR1 reads SGHVS; CDR2 reads FNYEAQ. CDR3 length: 14 amino acids. CDR3 nucleotide sequence: TGTGCCAGCAGCCCTGGGACAGGGATGTACGAGCAGTACTTC. It encodes CASSPGTGMYEQYF.

This clone was detected only a few times. The chain has TRBV6-6 and TRBJ2-7; 12 nucleotides align to TRBD2. V was clipped by 4 bases and J by 4 bases; unmatched bases: 2. This CDR3 comprises 14 residues. Per the germline V gene, CDR1 is MNHNY and CDR2 is SVGAGI (reference sequence). The CDR3 spells CASSSTSGSYEQYF. CDR3 bases: TGTGCCAGCAGTTCGACTAGCGGGAGTTACGAGCAGTACTTC.

The rearrangement links TRBV12-5 to TRBJ2-6, with a weak D call TRBD1 (6 bases). The CDR3 runs 20 residues. V was pared by 6 bases and J by 0 bases, with 24 bases between. CDR1 and CDR2 (germline): LGHNT, FRNRAP. The CDR3 loop is CASGLRTEAIKSSGANVLTF. The DNA of the CDR3 is TGTGCTAGTGGCCTGCGGACAGAAGCCATTAAGAGCTCTGGGGCCAACGTCCTGACTTTC. The full variable domain, with the rest looked up from reference TRBV12-5 and TRBJ2-6, is DARVTQTPRHKVTEMGQEVTMRCQPILGHNTVFWYRQTMMQGLELLAYFRNRAPLDDSGMPKDRFSAEMPDATLATLKIQPSEPRDSAVYFCASGLRTEAIKSSGANVLTFGAGSRLTVL.

The rearrangement uses TRBV5-1 and TRBJ1-4, with 8 bases identical to TRBD1. Trimming cost V 5 bases and J 3 bases; bases outside gene matches: 9. The germline V gene has CDR1 SGHRS and CDR2 YFSETQ. The CDR3 length is 16 residues. The CDR3 nucleotides read TGCGCCAGCAGGAGTGGTACAGGGGGTTCTAATGAAAAACTGTTTTTT. Its protein is CASRSGTGGSNEKLFF.

This clone has more than one count but fewer than ten. The rearrangement uses TRBV5-6 and TRBJ1-2; no definite D call. Germline assignment: CDR1 SGHDT and CDR2 YYEEEE. Trimming removed 0 bases at V and 2 bases at J, with 11 bases between. The CDR3 totals 15 residues. The CDR3 protein is CASSLGGRRNYGYTF. CDR3 in DNA: TGTGCCAGCAGCTTGGGAGGGAGGAGGAACTATGGCTACACCTTC.

This clone has a handful of counts. The genes are TRBV5-4 and TRBJ2-7, with D unresolved. V gave up 0 bases and J gave up 2 bases, with 9 bases separating them. The V gene's germline CDR1 is SGHNT and CDR2 YYREEE (reference sequence). This CDR3 region has 14 residues. In DNA, the CDR3 is TGTGCCAGCAGCTTGGCCGAGAGTACCTACGAGCAGTACTTC. This translates into CASSLAESTYEQYF.

The chain employs TRBV5-1 and TRBJ2-3; TRBD1 aligns across 12 bases. The V and J ends lost 6 bases and 5 bases, in that order; junction bases with no gene match: 7. Germline V gives CDR1 SGHRS, CDR2 YFSETQ. This CDR3 is built from 15 residues. CDR3: CASNSGQGAGDTQYF. The CDR3 DNA follows: TGCGCCAGCAACTCGGGACAGGGGGCCGGAGATACGCAGTATTTT.

About this clone: Other DNA sequences in this specimen translate into the identical CDR3. The gene calls are TRBV5-1 and TRBJ1-1, with TRBD1 identical over 10 bases. Germline CDR1 and CDR2: SGHRS and YFSETQ. V lost 4 bases and J lost 0; bases outside the gene matches: 6. The CDR3 loop spans 16 amino acids. The CDR3 is CASSLGTGVMNTEAFF. In DNA form, the CDR3 reads TGCGCCAGCAGCCTAGGGACAGGGGTAATGAACACTGAAGCTTTCTTT.

The CDR3: CASSLSGQGETQYF. The CDR3 region has the DNA TGTGCCAGCAGCCTATCGGGACAGGGGGAGACCCAGTACTTC. The gene calls are TRBV11-1 and TRBJ2-5; 10 positions agree with TRBD1. The CDR3 has 14 residues. Germline V gene data show CDR1 as SGHAT and CDR2 as FQDESV (reference sequence). V trimming: 5 bases; J trimming: 5 bases; junction bases outside the gene matches: 5. The full variable domain, completed using reference TRBV11-1 and TRBJ2-5, is EAEVAQSPRYKITEKSQAVAFWCDPISGHATLYWYRQILGQGPELLVQFQDESVVDDSQLPKDRFSAERLKGVDSTLKIQPAELGDSAMYLCASSLSGQGETQYFGPGTRLLVL.

Details on this clone: Different DNA sequences within this sample yield the same CDR3. The J gene is TRBJ2-3, the V gene TRBV5-1; 13 bases line up with TRBD2. J lost 6 bases, V lost 4 bases, and 2 bases had no gene match. Germline CDR1 and CDR2: SGHRS and YFSETQ. The CDR3 extends over 14 amino acids. The CDR3 reads CASSLTSGRDTQYF. The CDR3 DNA is TGCGCCAGCAGCCTGACTAGCGGGAGGGATACGCAGTATTTT.

This chain uses TRBV15 with TRBJ1-5, with D possibly matching TRBD1 (5 bases). This CDR3 is 13 amino acids long. Germline V CDR1 and CDR2: LNHNV, YYDKDF (reference sequence). Trimming shortened V by 1 base and J by 6 bases, and 7 bases separated the two germline ends. The CDR3 spells CATSRGGAQPQHF. The CDR3 nucleotides are TGTGCCACCAGCAGAGGCGGGGCTCAGCCCCAGCATTTT.

This clone is a singleton in its sample. Different DNA sequences within this sample yield the same CDR3. The chain combines TRBV7-2 with TRBJ1-2; 8 bases match TRBD1. CDR3 length: 13 amino acids. CDR1 is SGHTA and CDR2 is FQGNSA in the germline V gene. The junction had 7 bases not matched to a gene; V was cut back by 5 bases and J by 8 bases. In DNA form, the CDR3 reads TGTGCCAGCAGCCGAGGACAGGGCAACGGCTACACCTTC. Residues: CASSRGQGNGYTF.

The chain uses TRBV28 and TRBJ1-1, with TRBD1 matching over 9 bases. The V gene end was trimmed by 2 bases and the J gene end by 5 bases; junction bases not matched to a gene: 3. The V gene's germline CDR1 is MDHEN and CDR2 SYDVKM. This CDR3 is built from 14 residues. CDR3 sequence: CASSLGQGWTEAFF. CDR3 bases: TGTGCCAGCAGTTTAGGACAGGGGTGGACTGAAGCTTTCTTT. Drawing the rest from reference TRBV28 and TRBJ1-1, the complete variable domain is DVKVTQSSRYLVKRTGEKVFLECVQDMDHENMFWYRQDPGLGLRLIYFSYDVKMKEKGDIPEGYSVSREKKERFSLILESASTNQTSMYLCASSLGQGWTEAFFGQGTRLTVV.

CDR3 coding DNA: TGTGCCAGCAGTTTACGGAGGACCGGTAACACTGAAGCTTTCTTT. Amino acids: CASSLRRTGNTEAFF. V is TRBV28 and J is TRBJ1-1, with D unresolved. The CDR3 has 15 residues. Germline CDR1 MDHEN, CDR2 SYDVKM. V was clipped by 2 bases and J by 2 bases, with 12 bases between them.

Only a few counts were recorded for this clone. The CDR3 loop is CASSYSGLSYNEQFF. The DNA for the CDR3 is TGTGCCAGCAGTTACTCGGGGCTTTCCTACAATGAGCAGTTCTTC. The chain links TRBV6-5 to TRBJ2-1, with TRBD1 as a possible D gene (5 bases). The length of the CDR3 is 15 residues. The ends were cut back, 0 bases at V and 1 base at J, with 7 bases in the middle. CDR1 and CDR2 (germline): MNHEY, SVGAGI.

This chain uses TRBV5-1 with TRBJ2-5; 12 bases agree with TRBD2. The CDR3 sequence is 16 residues long. The junction had 4 bases not matched to a gene; V was cut back by 3 bases and J by 1 base. From germline, CDR1 is SGHRS and CDR2 YFSETQ. The CDR3 is CASSSGLAGSQETQYF. The DNA for the CDR3 is TGCGCCAGCAGCTCCGGACTAGCGGGGAGCCAAGAGACCCAGTACTTC.

This clone was seen only a few times. The chain links TRBV7-2 to TRBJ2-7; no clear D. Deletions cut 1 base from V and 2 bases from J, with 9 bases between. Germline lookup yields CDR1 SGHTA and CDR2 FQGNSA. The CDR3 length is 14 residues. As DNA, the CDR3 is TGTGCCAGCAGCTTAGGGTGGGCGACCTACGAGCAGTACTTC. Translating gives CASSLGWATYEQYF.

Points on this clone: At one boundary the junction diverges from the germline segment, which might be a read error. This chain connects TRBV5-1 to TRBJ2-1; 9 nucleotides line up with TRBD2. This CDR3 has 14 amino acids. Germline V gene data show CDR1 as SGHRS and CDR2 as YFSETQ. This CDR3 reads CAGSLTSGYNEQFF. Here the CDR3 DNA reads TGCGCCGGCAGCTTGACTAGCGGCTACAATGAGCAGTTCTTC.

The chain joins TRBV7-8 to TRBJ1-2; 9 nucleotides line up with TRBD1. CDR1 is SGHVS and CDR2 is FQNEAQ in the germline V gene. Germline trimming cut 0 bases from V and 5 bases from J; bases unmatched to any gene: 4. CDR3 size: 15 residues. As DNA, the CDR3 is TGTGCCAGCAGCTTAGCCAGACAGGGGGATTATGGCTACACCTTC. Encoded protein: CASSLARQGDYGYTF.

This clone was counted once. V is TRBV11-1 and J is TRBJ1-1; no firm D call. CDR1 SGHAT and CDR2 FQDESV come from the germline V gene (reference sequence). Trimming took off 7 bases at V and 7 bases at J, with 13 bases between the two ends. This CDR3 spans 12 amino acids. The CDR3 loop is CASTLTEGEAFF. The CDR3 nucleotides read TGTGCCAGCACCCTTACGGAGGGTGAAGCTTTCTTT.

The genes are TRBV6-5 and TRBJ1-1; D ambiguous. Per the germline V gene, CDR1 is MNHEY and CDR2 is SVGAGI. The CDR3 is made up of 11 amino acids. V was clipped by 7 bases and J by 5 bases, with 8 bases between them. The CDR3 DNA follows: TGTGCCAGCAACGGAGGAACTGAAGCTTTCTTT. Encoded protein: CASNGGTEAFF.

The chain joins TRBV18 to TRBJ1-2; possibly TRBD1 for D (5 bases). The CDR3 contains 15 residues. Trimming took off 4 bases at V and 5 bases at J, with 17 bases between the two ends. Germline CDR1 is KGHSH and CDR2 is LQKENI. In nucleotides, the CDR3 is TGTGCCAGCTCACTCTCCTCTCTACAGGCATATGGCTACACCTTC. Translated: CASSLSSLQAYGYTF.

V and J are TRBV5-1 and TRBJ2-5; 9 positions agree with TRBD2. Trimming removed 0 bases from V and 2 bases from J; junction bases left unmatched: 2. The CDR3 consists of 15 residues. Germline V gene data show CDR1 as SGHRS and CDR2 as YFSETQ. The CDR3 region has the DNA TGCGCCAGCAGCTTGGTTGCGGGGGGGCAAGAGACCCAGTACTTC. Its protein product is CASSLVAGGQETQYF. The full variable domain, completed using reference TRBV5-1 and TRBJ2-5, is KAGVTQTPRYLIKTRGQQVTLSCSPISGHRSVSWYQQTPGQGLQFLFEYFSETQRNKGNFPGRFSGRQFSNSRSEMNVSTLELGDSALYLCASSLVAGGQETQYFGPGTRLLVL.

This clone appeared a few times. The V gene is TRBV6-5, the J gene TRBJ1-1, with D perhaps matching TRBD1 (5 bases). The CDR3 sequence is 13 residues long. In germline, CDR1 is MNHEY, CDR2 SVGAGI. V was cut by 6 bases and J by 0 bases, with 8 bases left in between. The CDR3 protein is CASRDKLNTEAFF. The CDR3, as DNA: TGTGCCAGCAGGGACAAACTGAACACTGAAGCTTTCTTT.

This clone was seen just once. CDR3 loop: CASSRGYGTDTQYF. For the CDR3, the DNA is TGTGCCAGCTCACGGGGCTACGGTACAGATACGCAGTATTTT. The rearrangement uses TRBV18 and TRBJ2-3; maybe TRBD1 (5 bases). The germline CDR1 and CDR2 sequences are KGHSH and LQKENI. V was clipped by 4 bases and J by 3 bases, with 11 bases between them. The CDR3 covers 14 residues.

This clone occurred a few times. V usage is TRBV19 and J usage is TRBJ2-5; 8 bases align to TRBD1. Germline trimming cut 0 bases from V and 3 bases from J; bases unmatched to any gene: 9. Germline CDR1 is LNHDA and CDR2 is SQIVND (reference sequence). CDR3 length equals 17 residues. This CDR3 is CASSIDPPTGAKETQYF. The CDR3 DNA reads as TGTGCCAGTAGTATAGATCCGCCGACAGGGGCGAAAGAGACCCAGTACTTC.